This T cell receptor beta chain was documented in a study of CD8 T cells in Susac syndrome. The RNA input was roughly 0.5 to 1 ug, and it was reverse transcribed with random hexamers. Multiplex immunoSEQ PCR targeted 54 Vbeta and 13 Jbeta TCR beta segments. MiXCR, run by TCRdb on the immunoSEQ multiplex PCR reads, gives a single entry per CDR3 protein. There are 250,000 to 300,000 distinct CDR3 sequences in the sample; almost 85% occur only once, and around 0.21% lies in the top ten. Material for sequencing was CD8+ T cells from PBMCs. The receptor was derived from a human donor with multiple sclerosis.

The CDR3 sequence is CASSRPGHPINEQFF. The CDR3 coding sequence is TGTGCCAGCAGCCGACCCGGCCACCCCATCAATGAGCAGTTCTTC. This chain uses TRBV28 with TRBJ2-1; no clear D. CDR1 MDHEN and CDR2 SYDVKM come from the germline V gene. V was cut by 6 bases and J by 6 bases, with 18 bases left in between. This CDR3 is 15 amino acids long.